The 14 T cell receptor beta chains presented below share a single source sample, sequenced in a study of blood T cell repertoires in COVID-19. Here immunoSEQ multiplex PCR was the method, and the copy in TCRdb shows in-frame clones only, minus some. The repertoire holds 250,000 or so clones, with approximately 90% as singletons. Sequencing was performed on PBMCs or T cells enriched from blood (not recorded which). The receptors derive from a man in his forties or fifties who had been exposed to COVID-19.

The J gene is TRBJ2-5, the V gene TRBV5-6, with 7 bases matching TRBD1. The length of the CDR3 is 13 residues. Germline CDR1 is SGHDT and CDR2 is YYEEEE. J lost 4 bases, V lost 0 bases, and 0 bases had no gene match. The CDR3 loop reads CASSLGQGETQYF. The CDR3 region has the DNA TGTGCCAGCAGCTTGGGACAGGGAGAGACCCAGTACTTC. The whole variable domain, filled in from reference TRBV5-6 and TRBJ2-5, reads DAGVTQSPTHLIKTRGQQVTLRCSPKSGHDTVSWYQQALGQGPQFIFQYYEEEERQRGNFPDRFSGHQFPNYSSELNVNALLLGDSALYLCASSLGQGETQYFGPGTRLLVL.

CDR3 sequence: CASSEHEGQPQHF. The CDR3 DNA sequence: TGTGCCAGCAGTGAGCATGAGGGTCAGCCCCAGCATTTT. The V and J genes are TRBV6-4 and TRBJ1-5, with D unresolved. This CDR3 comprises 13 residues. Germline CDR1 and CDR2: MRHNA and SNTAGT. The V and J ends lost 3 bases and 6 bases respectively, with 9 bases between them.

The genes are TRBV18 and TRBJ1-1; a possible D gene is TRBD1 (5 bases). This CDR3 spans 15 amino acids. The germline V and J ends were trimmed by 2 bases and 0 bases, with 10 bases remaining between them. Germline loops: CDR1 KGHSH, CDR2 LQKENI. DNA for the CDR3: TGTGCCAGCTCACCAGGGGCTGGGGTGAACACTGAAGCTTTCTTT. Its protein product is CASSPGAGVNTEAFF.

The chain combines TRBV30 with TRBJ1-5; D might be TRBD1 (6 bases). The CDR3 has 14 amino acids. The germline gives CDR1 GTSNPN, CDR2 SVGIG (reference sequence). Between the trimmed V and J ends, which lost 0 bases and 6 bases, there was a span of 12 bases. The CDR3 DNA follows: TGTGCCTGGAGTGTGCACAGGGTGGCTCAGCCCCAGCATTTT. Translation gives CAWSVHRVAQPQHF.

The rearrangement uses TRBV15 and TRBJ2-7; D perhaps matches TRBD2 (5 bases). The CDR3 length is 13 residues. Trimming cost V 8 bases and J 4 bases, with 15 bases left between them. Germline lookup yields CDR1 LNHNV and CDR2 YYDKDF (reference sequence). DNA of the CDR3: TGTGCCACCTCCAAAGGACGGACTTACGAGCAGTACTTC. Protein product: CATSKGRTYEQYF.

The V and J genes are TRBV6-5 and TRBJ2-1; a weak D match, TRBD2 (5 bases). Trimming took 4 bases from V and 6 from J, leaving 16 bases between them. Germline CDR1 is MNHEY and CDR2 is SVGAGI. The CDR3 contains 15 residues. The chain's CDR3 is CASSSPPATSNEQFF. CDR3 in DNA: TGTGCCAGCAGTTCACCCCCCGCAACTAGCAATGAGCAGTTCTTC.

The CDR3 region has the DNA TGTGCCAGCAGCTTAAGTAGCGGGAGGCTGGAGACCCAGTACTTC. It encodes CASSLSSGRLETQYF. The gene calls are TRBV7-8 and TRBJ2-5; 10 bases are shared with TRBD2. The CDR3 spans 15 residues. V was clipped by 2 bases and J by 5 bases; unmatched bases: 5. CDR1 and CDR2 (germline): SGHVS, FQNEAQ.

The chain combines TRBV7-2 with TRBJ2-2, with TRBD1 identical over 7 bases. This CDR3 contains 13 residues. With V trimmed by 5 bases and J by 6 bases, 3 bases remained unmatched. Germline CDR1 reads SGHTA; CDR2 reads FQGNSA. The CDR3: CASSEGAAGELFF. In DNA form, the CDR3 reads TGTGCCAGCAGCGAGGGGGCCGCCGGGGAGCTGTTTTTT.

The rearrangement uses TRBV29-1 and TRBJ1-2; TRBD1 aligns across 8 bases. CDR1 SQVTM and CDR2 ANQGSEA come from the germline V gene. The V and J ends lost 7 bases and 3 bases, in that order; junction bases with no gene match: 7. This CDR3 is 13 amino acids long. In DNA form, the CDR3 reads TGCAGCGCCAGGACAGGGAGCTACTATGGCTACACCTTC. Translating gives CSARTGSYYGYTF.

The chain employs TRBV9 and TRBJ2-2, with 8 bases aligning to TRBD2. The germline V gene has CDR1 SGDLS and CDR2 YYNGEE. The CDR3 sequence is 15 residues long. J was trimmed by 2 bases and V by 7 bases; bases with no gene match: 7. CDR3 sequence: CASGVSGANTGELFF. In nucleotides, the CDR3 is TGTGCCAGCGGGGTTAGCGGGGCCAACACCGGGGAGCTGTTTTTT.

The chain joins TRBV20-1 to TRBJ2-5, with D perhaps TRBD2 (5 bases). The CDR3 has 12 residues. Germline CDR1 is DFQATT and CDR2 is SNEGSKA (reference sequence). V lost 3 bases to trimming and J lost 5 bases, with 10 bases between them. Here the CDR3 DNA reads TGCAGTGCTAGTTTCGGGGTGGAGACCCAGTACTTC. Translating gives CSASFGVETQYF.

This clone was counted a single time. This chain uses TRBV11-1 with TRBJ2-3; the match to TRBD2 covers 8 bases. This CDR3 comprises 16 residues. In germline, CDR1 is SGHAT, CDR2 FQDESV (reference sequence). The V gene end was trimmed by 5 bases and the J gene end by 3 bases; junction bases not matched to a gene: 10. In DNA, the CDR3 is TGTGCCAGCAGCCCCCTCTGGGTAGCGGGAACAGATACGCAGTATTTT. This codes for CASSPLWVAGTDTQYF.

The V gene is TRBV11-2, the J gene TRBJ2-3, with 9 positions matching TRBD1. This CDR3 region has 14 residues. CDR1 and CDR2 (germline): SGHAT, FQNNGV. Unmatched junction bases numbered 5, after V lost 5 bases and J lost 5 bases. The CDR3 DNA reads as TGTGCCAGCAGCATCCGGGACAGGGTAGATACGCAGTATTTT. Protein product: CASSIRDRVDTQYF.

The V and J genes are TRBV5-1 and TRBJ2-5; 8 bases line up with TRBD1. The germline V gene encodes CDR1 SGHRS and CDR2 YFSETQ. The CDR3 runs to 15 residues. V was clipped by 5 bases and J by 5 bases; unmatched bases: 11. CDR3 bases: TGCGCCAGCAGTGACGGACAGGGATGGGACGAGACCCAGTACTTC. It codes for CASSDGQGWDETQYF.